This T cell receptor beta chain was sequenced for a study of blood T cell repertoires in COVID-19 (dated by TCRdb to 2018 to 2020). Background on the whole study: Samples from collaborators originated in the United States, Italy and Spain and spanned both the acute and convalescent phases of COVID-19. Samples came from the ongoing ImmuneRACE study (first 160 participants) plus 1,254 subjects from 6 global collaborators. The prospective study material was composed of cDNA or gDNA derived from T cells, B-cell-depleted T cells, or PBMCs. The repertoires were released in a freely available public database intended as a resource for research on the immune response to SARS-CoV-2. The sample metadata nearly always contained a de-identified subject ID, COVID-19 status, age in years and sex. Subjects who had been exposed to COVID-19, were actively infected with it, or had recovered from it provided the deeply sampled blood TCRbeta repertoires that made up the dataset. HLA class I and class II types, where available, came from metadata supplied by the sample provider rather than from assay-based typing.

TCRbeta CDR3 regions were amplified from genomic DNA by means of the immunoSEQ Assay, a bias-controlled multiplex PCR. In the source study's methods: The number of nucleated cells in each sample was estimated by amplification of reference gene primers within the assay. To quantify the absolute abundance of each unique TCRbeta CDR3 rearrangement, sequence reads were collapsed and filtered. Productive Simpson clonality was computed per sample as the square root of Simpson's diversity index over productive rearrangements. As stored in TCRdb, this immuneACCESS dataset retains in-frame rearrangements with V and J assigned. A fraction of the clones does not appear; measured against another copy, unresolved V genes explain less than half of the discrepancy, and the remainder lacks a known reason. V and J calls plus clone size are reproduced from that table; the DNA served to infer D and trimming. This sample lists a few hundred thousand clones; about 86% were detected once. The top ten clones comprise approximately 4.3% of the sample.

Looking up the germline V gene yields CDR1 MNHEY and CDR2 SVGAGI. The V end loses 2 bases and the J end loses 1 base, and a stretch of 8 bases separates them. From cysteine to phenylalanine, the CDR3 is 14 amino acids long. The sequence is cut down to CDR3 DNA, 42 bases in frame from base 1. With respect to this clone: Its antigen is currently not known. One base away there is no much larger clone; base qualities are not given.

The study at large found these results: The quantity of clinical and demographic metadata differed by source and by participant and was supplied without curation.

In the prospective study, participants were about 18 to 100 years old, resided in about two dozen geographic areas of the United States, and were enrolled through a virtual design. Cohort assignment in the prospective study relied on participant-reported clinical history from a screening survey and a study questionnaire. In the prospective study, mobile phlebotomists collected whole blood, serum and a nasopharyngeal or oropharyngeal swab from each participant. Additional blood draws and questionnaires over a 2-month period could optionally be provided by prospective study participants. Blood samples from the prospective study were shipped frozen or at room temperature prior to DNA extraction.

The source material was PBMCs or T cells enriched from blood (not recorded which). The chain is assembled from TRBV6-5 and TRBJ2-5; TRBD1 is perhaps the D gene, given 6 matching bases. The clonotype was recovered from a man aged 30 to 45 with acute COVID-19. In nucleotides, the sequence is TGTGCCAGCAGTTACCTGGACAGCCAAGAGACCCAGTACTTC. Its translation reads: CASSYLDSQETQYF.